Below are 12 T cell receptor beta chains sequenced from a single sample in a study of cytomegalovirus exposure and HLA in healthy donors. The study ran its PCR with 60 Vbeta and 13 Jbeta primers. Only in-frame clones appear in the TCRdb table, and some are missing; sequencing was by immunoSEQ multiplex PCR. The sample has 100,000 to 150,000 clones, 77% seen once; the top ten hold roughly 1.3%. Sequenced material: PBMCs. All receptors derive from a woman aged 40 to 50 in good health and CMV-seronegative.

CDR3 sequence reads: CSAGTVSYEQYF. The CDR3 nucleotides read TGCAGCGCCGGGACTGTTAGTTACGAGCAGTACTTC. The chain couples TRBV29-1 to TRBJ2-7; possible D gene TRBD2, 6 bases. V dropped 7 bases and J dropped 4 bases, with 14 bases sitting between them. This CDR3 has 12 residues. Germline-derived CDR1 and CDR2 are SQVTM and ANQGSEA.

The chain has TRBV14 and TRBJ2-1; the D gene is possibly TRBD1 (5 bases). Germline V lookup: CDR1 SGHDN, CDR2 FVKESK. With 0 bases removed from V and 3 bases from J, the gap between germline ends came to 12 bases. This CDR3 region has 16 residues. The CDR3 loop reads CASSQDGQGLYNEQFF. In DNA, the CDR3 is TGTGCCAGCAGCCAAGATGGGCAGGGCCTCTACAATGAGCAGTTCTTC.

This chain joins TRBV6-6 and TRBJ2-7; tentative D call: TRBD2 (5 bases). The V end lost 2 bases, the J end lost 3 bases, and 11 bases lay between the germline ends. In germline, CDR1 is MNHNY, CDR2 SVGAGI (reference sequence). This CDR3 contains 14 residues. As DNA, the CDR3 is TGTGCCAGCAGTTACAGTTCCGGGGACTACGAGCAGTACTTC. Translating it yields CASSYSSGDYEQYF.

The table lists this clone with a count of one. The chain recombines TRBV7-9 with TRBJ1-2; D might be TRBD1 (6 bases). Germline loops: CDR1 SEHNR, CDR2 FQNEAQ (reference sequence). The CDR3 totals 13 residues. V was pared by 2 bases and J by 10 bases, with 14 bases between. CDR3 DNA sequence: TGTGCCAGCAGCTTAATGGACAGTCCGTTCTACACCTTC. It is translated as CASSLMDSPFYTF.

This clone was detected once. The chain carries TRBV6-1 and TRBJ2-4, with D unresolved. The CDR3 consists of 14 residues. Germline loops: CDR1 MNHNS, CDR2 SASEGT. Trimming removed 7 bases from V and 0 bases from J, with 10 bases in between. CDR3 residues: CASNLDLAKNIQYF. CDR3 coding DNA: TGTGCCAGCAACCTAGACTTAGCCAAAAACATTCAGTACTTC.

The rearrangement uses TRBV6-1 and TRBJ1-2; 9 bases agree with TRBD1. Germline V gene data show CDR1 as MNHNS and CDR2 as SASEGT. The CDR3 has 13 residues. J was trimmed by 5 bases and V by 6 bases; bases with no gene match: 4. In DNA form, the CDR3 reads TGTGCCAGCAGAGGGGGGACAGGGTATGGCTACACCTTC. The encoded protein is CASRGGTGYGYTF.

This clone was seen once. The chain joins TRBV5-5 to TRBJ1-6; D may be TRBD1 (5 bases). The CDR3 spans 15 residues. The germline V and J ends were trimmed by 3 bases and 9 bases, with 16 bases remaining between them. The germline V gene encodes CDR1 SGHKS and CDR2 YYEKEE (reference sequence). The CDR3 DNA reads as TGTGCCAGCAGCTGGCCCAGGGTTTCTGCTTCACCCCTCCACTTT. Its protein product is CASSWPRVSASPLHF.

The chain combines TRBV6-6 with TRBJ1-4; a possible D gene is TRBD1 (5 bases). Per the germline V gene, CDR1 is MNHNY and CDR2 is SVGAGI (reference sequence). CDR3 length: 14 amino acids. V shed 6 bases and J shed 6 bases, with 14 bases lying between them. CDR3 in amino acids: CASSPRAGYEKLFF. The CDR3 coding sequence is TGTGCCAGCAGCCCCAGGGCGGGGTATGAAAAACTGTTTTTT.

This clone occurred once. The V gene is TRBV7-6, the J gene TRBJ1-4; D is possibly TRBD1 (5 bases). The CDR3 contains 15 residues. The germline gives CDR1 SGHVS, CDR2 FNYEAQ. V gave up 1 base and J gave up 7 bases, with 13 bases separating them. CDR3 in amino acids: CASSLGRQGGEKLFF. CDR3 nucleotide sequence: TGTGCCAGCAGCTTAGGGCGGCAGGGAGGTGAAAAACTGTTTTTT.

This clone was observed once. The gene calls are TRBV11-3 and TRBJ1-1, with a possible D match to TRBD1 (6 bases). Trimming took off 6 bases at V and 11 bases at J, with 19 bases between the two ends. This CDR3 spans 13 amino acids. Germline CDR1 reads SGHNT; CDR2 reads YENEEA. This CDR3 is CASSLEGGTKAFF. Written as DNA, the CDR3 is TGTGCCAGCAGTCTAGAAGGGGGTACAAAGGCTTTCTTT.

This rearrangement joins TRBV4-1 to TRBJ1-2; 9 nucleotides align to TRBD1. The ends lost 6 bases at V and 8 bases at J; junction bases unmatched: 13. The CDR3 totals 15 residues. Germline V lookup: CDR1 MGHRA, CDR2 YSYEKL. CDR3 DNA sequence: TGCGCCAGCAGGGACCCACGGACAGGGGAGGACGGCTACACCTTC. The encoded protein is CASRDPRTGEDGYTF.

DNA of the CDR3: TGCAGCGTTCGGAGAGAGACCCAGTACTTC. Its translation: CSVRRETQYF. The chain joins TRBV29-1 to TRBJ2-5, with D uncertain. Germline CDR1 reads SQVTM; CDR2 reads ANQGSEA. Trimming removed 5 bases at V and 4 bases at J, with 5 bases between. The CDR3 consists of 10 residues.